This T cell receptor beta chain was recorded in a study of blood T cells in healthy people across ages. With a J-beta primer mix and a sample-barcoded 5' primer, a second PCR ran about 6 to 11 cycles. TCRdb used MiXCR to reprocess the 5' RACE reads, holding one entry per CDR3 protein. The sample lists 600,000 to 800,000 distinct CDR3 sequences; approximately 52% were seen once. The CDR3 runs 14 residues. From germline, CDR1 is MNHEY and CDR2 SVGAGI. V lost 5 bases to trimming and J lost 7 bases; unmatched junction nucleotides: 8. The sequence came from a woman aged 80 or over in good health. The sequenced sample consisted of blood. This chain links TRBV6-5 with TRBJ2-1, with 7 bases aligning to TRBD1. The CDR3 DNA sequence: TGTGCCAGCAGTAAAACGGTGACAGGGAATGAGCAGTTCTTC. Translating it yields CASSKTVTGNEQFF.